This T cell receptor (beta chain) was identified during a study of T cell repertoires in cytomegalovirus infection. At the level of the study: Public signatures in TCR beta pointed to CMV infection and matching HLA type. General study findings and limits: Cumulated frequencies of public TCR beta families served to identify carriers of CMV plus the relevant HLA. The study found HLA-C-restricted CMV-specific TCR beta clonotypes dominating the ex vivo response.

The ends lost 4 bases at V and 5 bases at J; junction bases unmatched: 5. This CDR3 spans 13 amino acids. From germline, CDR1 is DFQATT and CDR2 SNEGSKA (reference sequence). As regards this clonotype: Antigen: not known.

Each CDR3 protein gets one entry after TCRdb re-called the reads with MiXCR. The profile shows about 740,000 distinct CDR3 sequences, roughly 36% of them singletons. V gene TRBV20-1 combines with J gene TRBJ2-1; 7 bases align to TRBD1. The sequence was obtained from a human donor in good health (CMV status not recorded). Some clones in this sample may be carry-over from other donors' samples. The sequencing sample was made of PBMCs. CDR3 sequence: CSATLTGDNEQFF. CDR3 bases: TGCAGTGCTACCTTAACAGGGGACAATGAGCAGTTCTTC.